Following are 20 T cell receptor beta chains from one sample sequenced in a study of regulatory T cells in long-lasting Graves disease. Library construction for TCR beta used iRepertoire HTBI primers and Arm-PCR of CDR3 regions. MiXCR, applied by TCRdb to the multiplex PCR reads, yields one record per CDR3 protein. The sample comprises 400,000 to 450,000 distinct CDR3 sequences, around 17% of which are singletons, and roughly 10% rests with the top ten. The sample's time point: newly diagnosed GD, antithyroid drugs for less than 3 months. The TCR library was prepared using RNA isolated from PBMCs. These data are also associated with another study on T cells in Graves' hyperthyroidism and ophthalmopathy.

Material: peripheral blood mononuclear cells (PBMCs), obtained at new diagnosis, from a patient treated with antithyroid drugs. The receptors were sampled from a woman aged 25 to 45 with Graves disease.

This clonotype was seen many times. The germline gene is not matched at one end of the junction; a read error may be the cause. V is TRBV11-2 and J is TRBJ2-1; 7 bases line up with TRBD2. The germline CDR1 and CDR2 sequences are SGHAT and FQNNGV. The CDR3 extends over 12 amino acids. The chain's CDR3 is CASTINPGLRVF. The CDR3 coding sequence is TGTGCCAGCACCATCAATCCGGGACTACGGGTCTTC.

The table lists this clonotype with many counts. V usage is TRBV28 and J usage is TRBJ2-7, with TRBD1 identical over 12 bases. Germline lookup yields CDR1 MDHEN and CDR2 SYDVKM. V trimming: 3 bases; J trimming: 4 bases; junction bases outside the gene matches: 16. The length of the CDR3 is 19 residues. As DNA, the CDR3 is TGTGCCAGCAGTTTCCCCGGGACAGGGGGCCAGCGGGGGGGGTACGAGCAGTACTTC. Protein: CASSFPGTGGQRGGYEQYF.

Details on this clonotype: Since a much larger clone is just one base distant, this may be a read error. The chain is built from TRBV20-1 and TRBJ2-1; 11 bases are shared with TRBD2. V was pared by 4 bases and J by 7 bases, with 12 bases of the junction left unmatched. CDR3 length: 16 residues. Germline lookup yields CDR1 DFQATT and CDR2 SNEGSKA (reference sequence). The CDR3 spells CSATLARGLAANEQFF. The DNA of the CDR3 is TGCAGTGCTACTCTAGCGCGGGGACTAGCGGCTAATGAGCAGTTCTTC.

This rearrangement joins TRBV7-9 to TRBJ1-1; D remains ambiguous. The V end lost 0 bases, the J end lost 5 bases, and 7 bases lay between the germline ends. Per the germline V gene, CDR1 is SEHNR and CDR2 is FQNEAQ (reference sequence). This CDR3 comprises 13 residues. CDR3 DNA: TGTGCCAGCAGCTTAGCTCTGAGTACTGAAGCTTTCTTT. Amino acids: CASSLALSTEAFF.

This clonotype has just a few counts. The rearrangement links TRBV9 to TRBJ1-2; 7 bases map to TRBD1. The CDR3 extends over 12 amino acids. In germline, CDR1 is SGDLS, CDR2 YYNGEE. The trim removed 4 bases at V and 7 bases at J, leaving 4 bases unmatched. CDR3 sequence (DNA): TGTGCCAGCAGCACGACAGGGTCTGGCTACACCTTC. This translates into CASSTTGSGYTF.

This clonotype was picked up many times. This chain links TRBV9 with TRBJ1-4; D is unresolved. CDR1 and CDR2 from the germline V gene are SGDLS and YYNGEE. Trimming removed 3 bases at V and 6 bases at J, with 12 bases between. There are 14 residues in the CDR3. CDR3 sequence: CASSGTRRDEKLFF. Written as DNA, the CDR3 is TGTGCCAGCAGCGGGACTAGACGGGATGAAAAACTGTTTTTT.

Many counts were recorded for this clonotype. The chain has TRBV27 and TRBJ2-1, with D tentatively TRBD1 or TRBD2 (5 bases each). The ends were cut back, 10 bases at V and 8 bases at J, with 15 bases in the middle. Germline V lookup: CDR1 MNHEY, CDR2 SMNVEV (reference sequence). The CDR3 has 12 amino acids. CDR3: CATLGVPDEQFF. For the CDR3, the DNA is TGTGCCACCCTGGGGGTCCCTGATGAGCAGTTCTTC.

J is TRBJ2-2 and V is TRBV29-1; D gene unclear. Between the trimmed V and J ends, which lost 4 bases and 6 bases, there was a span of 9 bases. The CDR3 runs 12 residues. Germline lookup yields CDR1 SQVTM and CDR2 ANQGSEA. In DNA, the CDR3 is TGCAGCGTTGTAGAAGGGTCCGGGGAGCTGTTTTTT. This translates into CSVVEGSGELFF.

Concerning this clonotype: This may be a read error, as it is one base from a much larger clone. The chain recombines TRBV11-2 with TRBJ1-2; possibly TRBD1 for D (6 bases). CDR3 length: 16 amino acids. Trimming took 4 bases from V and 3 from J, leaving 18 bases between them. Germline lookup yields CDR1 SGHAT and CDR2 FQNNGV. In DNA, the CDR3 is TGTGCCAGCAGCTACACCCGGACAGCCTCTGACTATGGCTACACCTTC. Encoded protein: CASSYTRTASDYGYTF.

Comments on this clonotype: Germline and junction disagree at one end, which may indicate a read error. The chain links TRBV20-1 to TRBJ1-3; tentative D call: TRBD1 (5 bases). The CDR3 is 15 amino acids. Per germline, CDR1 DFQATT and CDR2 SNEGSKA (reference sequence). CDR3 DNA sequence: TGCAGTGCTAGAGTGGGGCCGCTCTCTGGAAACATCATATATTTT. This sequence encodes CSARVGPLSGNIIYF.

The table lists this clonotype with a few counts. The rearrangement links TRBV12-3 or TRBV12-4 to TRBJ1-6; D call uncertain. V lost 6 bases, J lost 8 bases, and 11 bases lay in between. This CDR3 comprises 13 residues. The CDR3 nucleotides are TGTGCCAGCAGCCAACTACGGGATTCACCCCTCCACTTT. Protein: CASSQLRDSPLHF.

This clonotype was detected ten times or more. The rearrangement joins TRBV27 to TRBJ2-3, with 7 positions matching TRBD2. This CDR3 region has 17 residues. Germline values: CDR1 MNHEY, CDR2 SMNVEV (reference sequence). The ends lost 6 bases at V and 0 bases at J; junction bases unmatched: 12. As DNA, the CDR3 is TGTGCCAGCAGACCAAGACTAGCAGACACTAGCACAGATACGCAGTATTTT. Residues: CASRPRLADTSTDTQYF.

CDR3 DNA sequence: TGTGCCAGCAGTCTGCGGACAGTGGGCGGGGAGCTGTTTTTT. Protein product: CASSLRTVGGELFF. V is TRBV6-1 and J is TRBJ2-2; D perhaps matches TRBD1 (6 bases). The ends were cut back, 5 bases at V and 7 bases at J, with 14 bases in the middle. The CDR3 totals 14 residues. Germline V gene lookup returns CDR1 MNHNS and CDR2 SASEGT.

Concerning this clonotype itself: A much larger clonotype is one base distant, so this may be a read error. The chain couples TRBV28 to TRBJ2-7; D remains ambiguous. Trimming removed 8 bases from V and 3 bases from J, with 17 bases in between. CDR1 is MDHEN, CDR2 SYDVKM, per germline. The CDR3 totals 14 residues. CDR3 bases: TGTGCCAGCGCCACTTCCCGGGCAAACTACGAGCAGTACTTC. It specifies CASATSRANYEQYF.

The chain employs TRBV6-2 or TRBV6-3 and TRBJ1-2; 10 nucleotides align to TRBD1. Germline CDR1 is MNHEY and CDR2 is SVGEGT. V lost 7 bases to trimming and J lost 2 bases; unmatched junction nucleotides: 10. The CDR3 is 16 residues long. The CDR3 loop is CASKYVGTGENYGYTF. CDR3 DNA sequence: TGTGCCAGCAAATATGTCGGGACAGGGGAGAACTATGGCTACACCTTC.

Many counts were recorded for this clonotype. Here the CDR3 reads CASDGRTSGSYEQYF. CDR3 DNA sequence: TGTGCCAGCGATGGCAGGACTAGCGGCTCCTACGAGCAGTACTTC. The J gene is TRBJ2-7, the V gene TRBV6-1, with TRBD2 matching over 10 bases. The germline V gene has CDR1 MNHNS and CDR2 SASEGT. The CDR3 is 15 residues long. Trimming at V came to 8 bases and at J to 0 bases, leaving 7 bases not matched to a gene.

Worth noting for this clonotype: With only one base between it and a far larger clone, this is likely a read error. CDR3 region: CAGSDGTGTDTQYF. In DNA, the CDR3 is TGTGCCGGCAGTGACGGGACAGGCACAGATACGCAGTATTTT. The V gene is TRBV6-2 or TRBV6-3, the J gene TRBJ2-3; 7 nucleotides match TRBD1. CDR3 size: 14 residues. Germline loops: CDR1 MNHEY, CDR2 SVGEGT.

The rearrangement joins TRBV29-1 to TRBJ2-1; 9 positions match TRBD1. Germline CDR1 SQVTM, CDR2 ANQGSEA. The CDR3 has 16 amino acids. V was pared by 6 bases and J by 5 bases, with 14 bases of the junction left unmatched. The DNA for the CDR3 is TGCAGCGTAGACGCCGGGACAGGGAAAACCCACAATGAGCAGTTCTTC. Translated, it gives CSVDAGTGKTHNEQFF.

This chain connects TRBV27 to TRBJ2-2; D possibly corresponds to TRBD2 (6 bases). Germline CDR1 is MNHEY and CDR2 is SMNVEV (reference sequence). Between the trimmed V and J ends, which lost 6 bases and 8 bases, there was a span of 16 bases. The CDR3 contains 14 residues. CDR3 region: CASRVDYPTGELFF. Written as DNA, the CDR3 is TGTGCCAGCAGGGTGGACTACCCTACGGGGGAGCTGTTTTTT.

The J gene is TRBJ2-2, the V gene TRBV12-3 or TRBV12-4; D may be TRBD1 or TRBD2 (5 bases each). The CDR3 runs 14 residues. The ends were cut back, 4 bases at V and 6 bases at J, with 12 bases in the middle. DNA of the CDR3: TGTGCCAGCAGTTCGGGACGATCCCCCGGGGAGCTGTTTTTT. Translation gives CASSSGRSPGELFF.